This TCR beta chain was captured by sequencing in a study of human T cells and chemical hapten exposure. Whole-study context: Small differences in pooled library volume mainly drove the variation in TCR yields per sample.

Germline CDR1 MNHEY, CDR2 SVGAGI. This CDR3 spans 15 amino acids. Trimming cost V 4 bases and J 4 bases; bases outside gene matches: 4. MiXCR was run by TCRdb on the RACE reads, yielding one entry per CDR3 protein. The table includes about 71,000 distinct CDR3 sequences, approximately 10% detected once. There are many counts of this clonotype. As for time point: patch test 3, about 24 weeks after DPC sensitization. The treatment denotes: therapeutic diphenylcyclopropenone sensitization with weekly scalp DPC. Material: whole blood, obtained in connection with sensitization to the hapten diphenylcyclopropenone (DPC). This chain connects TRBV6-5 to TRBJ2-7; 13 bases map to TRBD2. The sequence derives from a woman aged 45-60 years with alopecia areata. Some clones in this sample may be carry-over from other donors' samples. The CDR3 DNA reads as TGTGCCAGCAGTTTAGGACTAGCGGGAGCTTACGAGCAGTACTTC. The encoded protein is CASSLGLAGAYEQYF.